These 6 T cell receptor beta chains were all obtained from the same sample, sequenced in a study of T cell responses to AZD1222 COVID-19 vaccine. TCRdb's copy holds only in-frame clones and misses some; the assay was immunoSEQ multiplex PCR. The repertoire consists of over 110,000 clones, with 85% to 90% occurring once and the leading ten covering more than 1.5%. The specimen was peripheral blood, collected on day 0 of AZD1222 vaccination. The receptors stem from an adult in good health.

The chain has TRBV12-3 or TRBV12-4 and TRBJ1-1; D possibly corresponds to TRBD1 (5 bases). The CDR3 spans 12 residues. The ends were cut back, 4 bases at V and 5 bases at J, with 8 bases in the middle. In nucleotides, the CDR3 is TGTGCCAGCAGTTCGGGGGGAACTGAAGCTTTCTTT. Its protein product is CASSSGGTEAFF.

V and J are TRBV30 and TRBJ1-1, with D tentatively TRBD1 (5 bases). The CDR3 consists of 13 residues. The V gene lost 8 bases and the J gene lost 0 bases, with 13 bases spanning the gap. CDR1 and CDR2 from the germline V gene are GTSNPN and SVGIG (reference sequence). The CDR3 DNA is TGTGCCGGTAGACAGAATATGAACACTGAAGCTTTCTTT. This translates into CAGRQNMNTEAFF.

Comment on this clone: This may be a read error: a much more frequent sequence differs by one nucleotide. This rearrangement joins TRBV7-3 to TRBJ1-2; D gene uncertain. The germline V gene encodes CDR1 SGHTA and CDR2 FQGTGA. The CDR3 loop spans 11 amino acids. CDR3 nucleotides: TGTGCCAACAGCTCCAATATAGGCTACACCTTC. It translates to CANSSNIGYTF.

This chain links TRBV5-5 with TRBJ1-4, with TRBD1 as a possible D gene (5 bases). Germline V gene sequence: CDR1 SGHKS, CDR2 YYEKEE (reference sequence). This CDR3 region has 15 residues. Trimming left V 0 bases short and J 8 bases short, with 14 bases between. The CDR3 nucleotides read TGTGCCAGCAGCTTGGGGGAGACAGTTTACGAAAAACTGTTTTTT. As protein: CASSLGETVYEKLFF.

This clone was observed a handful of times. The gene calls are TRBV5-1 and TRBJ2-7; D may correspond to TRBD1 or TRBD2 (5 bases each). With 1 base removed from V and 1 base from J, the gap between germline ends came to 9 bases. This CDR3 is built from 14 residues. The germline V gene encodes CDR1 SGHRS and CDR2 YFSETQ. CDR3 bases: TGCGCCAGCAGCTTGATTGGGGGATCCTACGAGCAGTACTTC. Translating it yields CASSLIGGSYEQYF.

The chain couples TRBV7-2 to TRBJ2-5; TRBD1 might be the D (6 bases). Trimming took 5 bases from V and 4 from J, leaving 11 bases between them. In germline, CDR1 is SGHTA, CDR2 FQGNSA. CDR3 size: 13 residues. The CDR3, as DNA: TGTGCCAGCAGCCTACAGGGTCGAGAGACCCAGTACTTC. Its protein is CASSLQGRETQYF. The whole variable domain, filled in from reference TRBV7-2 and TRBJ2-5, reads GAGVSQSPSNKVTEKGKDVELRCDPISGHTALYWYRQSLGQGLEFLIYFQGNSAPDKSGLPSDRFSAERTGGSVSTLTIQRTQQEDSAVYLCASSLQGRETQYFGPGTRLLVL.